This TCR beta chain is drawn from a study of blood T cell repertoires in COVID-19. Turning to the study itself: From the United States, Italy and Spain came samples of acute and convalescent COVID-19.

The CDR3 covers 16 residues. Germline CDR1 and CDR2: SGHTS and YDEGEE. Trimming cost V 2 bases and J 2 bases, with 14 bases left between them. In the source study's methods: Researchers report that nucleated cell counts were estimated from reference gene primer amplification. Libraries were prepared by immunoSEQ multiplex PCR; TCRdb keeps only in-frame clonotypes and omits some of them. V and J calls and clone size are those listed in that table; D and trimming were worked out from the DNA. This table holds around 93,000 clones, about 92% found once. A Seattle source enrolled patients during active infection and followed them longitudinally.

The chain uses TRBV5-8 and TRBJ1-5, with D maybe TRBD1 (6 bases). The source is a man between 18 and 35 years old with COVID-19, enrolled during active disease. Source material: peripheral blood. The CDR3 DNA sequence: TGTGCCAGCAGCTTCATTTGGGGGCTGGGCAATCAGCCCCAGCATTTT. This sequence encodes CASSFIWGLGNQPQHF.